The 13 T cell receptor beta chains reported below all come from one sample, sequenced in a study of identical twins. TCRdb re-called the 5' RACE reads through MiXCR, storing one row per CDR3 protein. The data contain about 450,000 distinct CDR3 sequences, 18% of them singletons. Material for sequencing was naive T cells sorted from blood. These receptors all stem from a man aged 45-60 years in good health.

The chain recombines TRBV7-2 with TRBJ2-7; TRBD1 is a possible D gene (5 bases). The CDR3 is 14 amino acids. Germline CDR1 is SGHTA and CDR2 is FQGNSA. The V end lost 5 bases, the J end lost 2 bases, and 13 bases lay between the germline ends. CDR3: CASSPETGPYEQYF. The CDR3 DNA reads TGTGCCAGCAGCCCGGAAACAGGTCCCTACGAGCAGTACTTC.

This clonotype showed up many times. The chain links TRBV4-3 to TRBJ2-1; 10 bases are shared with TRBD1. This CDR3 region has 17 residues. Per the germline V gene, CDR1 is LGHNA and CDR2 is YSLEER. V shed 0 bases, J shed 1 base, and the junction held 3 bases outside the gene matches. The CDR3 region is CASSQDWTGGSYNEQFF. The CDR3, as DNA: TGCGCCAGCAGCCAAGATTGGACAGGGGGGTCCTACAATGAGCAGTTCTTC.

Comment on this clonotype: One end of the junction does not line up with germline, which may come from a read error. The rearrangement links TRBV12-3 or TRBV12-4 to TRBJ2-1, with 7 bases lining up with TRBD1. The CDR3 spans 16 residues. DNA of the CDR3: TGTGCCCGCAGTTCCCCGGGACAGCGCTCCTACAATGAGCAGTTCTTC. Translated: CARSSPGQRSYNEQFF.

This clonotype was observed at least ten times. The J gene is TRBJ1-1, the V gene TRBV9, with D hard to call. The CDR3 covers 14 residues. Germline CDR1 reads SGDLS; CDR2 reads YYNGEE. V gave up 0 bases and J gave up 0 bases, with 6 bases separating them. The CDR3 loop reads CASSVGQMNTEAFF. The CDR3 coding sequence is TGTGCCAGCAGCGTAGGTCAGATGAACACTGAAGCTTTCTTT.

This clonotype was counted a few times. This rearrangement joins TRBV27 to TRBJ2-7; 7 positions match TRBD2. Losses at the gene ends were 8 bases for V and 2 bases for J; bases not matched to a gene: 15. The CDR3 is 16 residues long. Germline V gene data show CDR1 as MNHEY and CDR2 as SMNVEV (reference sequence). CDR3 residues: CASWGGSRSQTYEQYF. CDR3 nucleotides: TGTGCCAGCTGGGGAGGGAGTCGGTCCCAAACCTACGAGCAGTACTTC.

CDR3 loop: CSGLTGNNQPQHF. CDR3 nucleotide sequence: TGCAGTGGGCTGACAGGGAACAATCAGCCCCAGCATTTT. This sequence joins TRBV20-1 and TRBJ1-5, with TRBD1 matching 7 bases. After removal of 7 bases from V and 3 bases from J, the junction contained 6 bases not matched to a gene. This CDR3 has 13 amino acids. From germline, CDR1 is DFQATT and CDR2 SNEGSKA (reference sequence).

This clonotype appeared many times. This chain connects TRBV5-1 to TRBJ1-1; D is unclear. Germline values: CDR1 SGHRS, CDR2 YFSETQ. CDR3 length equals 15 residues. The V end was cut by 0 bases, the J end by 0 bases, with 9 bases between. CDR3 in DNA: TGCGCCAGCAGCTTGGTTCCCGGACTGAACACTGAAGCTTTCTTT. This translates into CASSLVPGLNTEAFF.

The sample holds many counts of this clonotype. The chain uses TRBV11-2 and TRBJ2-3, with no clear D. Germline CDR1 is SGHAT and CDR2 is FQNNGV. This CDR3 comprises 14 residues. The V end lost 3 bases, the J end lost 2 bases, and 9 bases lay between the germline ends. The DNA for the CDR3 is TGTGCCAGCAGCTTGGGGTGGAACACAGATACGCAGTATTTT. It codes for CASSLGWNTDTQYF.

This clonotype occurred a few times. The V call is TRBV12-3 or TRBV12-4, the J call TRBJ2-2; D is ambiguous. V shed 4 bases and J shed 5 bases, with 8 bases lying between them. CDR3 length: 13 residues. CDR3 sequence reads: CASSWAGTGELFF. The CDR3 DNA reads TGTGCCAGCAGTTGGGCCGGGACCGGGGAGCTGTTTTTT.

The chain combines TRBV7-2 with TRBJ2-3; D is ambiguous. CDR3 length: 14 residues. V shed 2 bases and J shed 2 bases, with 8 bases lying between them. CDR1 is SGHTA, CDR2 FQGNSA, per germline. The CDR3 is CASSLTRNTDTQYF. The DNA of the CDR3 is TGTGCCAGCAGCTTAACCCGGAACACAGATACGCAGTATTTT.

This clonotype turned up a few times. V gene TRBV10-1 combines with J gene TRBJ2-7; no firm D call. The length of the CDR3 is 11 residues. V was clipped by 5 bases and J by 7 bases, with 9 bases between them. Germline-derived CDR1 and CDR2 are WNHNN and SYGVQD (reference sequence). DNA for the CDR3: TGCGCCAGCAGTTCCTCTGGGGAGCAGTACTTC. This translates into CASSSSGEQYF.

Only a few counts were recorded for this clonotype. The genes are TRBV12-3 or TRBV12-4 and TRBJ1-3, with a weak D call TRBD1 (5 bases). CDR3 size: 14 residues. V was clipped by 3 bases and J by 3 bases, with 9 bases between them. The CDR3 sequence is CASSFGTFGNTIYF. CDR3 DNA: TGTGCCAGCAGTTTCGGGACGTTTGGAAACACCATATATTTT.

The rearrangement uses TRBV6-1 and TRBJ1-5; D is uncertain. Germline lookup yields CDR1 MNHNS and CDR2 SASEGT. Deletions cut 6 bases from V and 0 bases from J, with 15 bases between. This CDR3 has 16 residues. CDR3: CASSLLGHDSNQPQHF. CDR3 in DNA: TGTGCCAGCAGCCTCTTGGGTCACGATAGCAATCAGCCCCAGCATTTT.